This TCR beta chain is from a study of T-cell memory formation after mild COVID-19. Study-level points and caveats: Clones that contracted clustered mainly in CM and EM if CD4+ and in EMRA if CD8+. Clones shrinking from day 15 to 85 showed even CD4/CD8 mixes; later expanders tilted CD4+.

V shed 2 bases and J 8 bases; nucleotides not matched to a gene: 2. Germline CDR1 and CDR2: LGHNA and YNFKEQ. The CDR3 loop spans 15 amino acids. From the 5' RACE reads, TCRdb called clonotypes with MiXCR, one entry per CDR3 protein. The sample carries 100,000 to 150,000 distinct CDR3 sequences, about 18% recorded once. As concerns this clonotype: The antigen is not known.

The source of this sequence is a man aged 18 to 30 who had mild COVID-19 (a few samples of this study predate the infection). Cell type and time point are not known. The gene calls are TRBV4-2 and TRBJ2-1; 14 bases align to TRBD2. The sample was PBMCs or a T cell subset sorted from them (not recorded which). The CDR3 region has the DNA TGTGCCAGCAGCCAACGACTAGCGGGGGGGCATGAGCAGTTCTTC. Its translation: CASSQRLAGGHEQFF.